One and the same sample provided the 31 T cell receptor beta chains below, sequenced in a study of T cells in Graves' hyperthyroidism and ophthalmopathy. The source material, RNA transcripts, was used to amplify TCR beta CDR3 regions. With the HTBI primer set, the TCR CDR3 went through a first round of RT-PCR. TCRdb used MiXCR to reprocess the multiplex PCR reads, holding one entry per CDR3 protein. The profile covers a few hundred thousand distinct CDR3 sequences, with about 43% appearing a single time and around 7.7% taken by the ten largest. The sequencing input was peripheral blood or thyroid tissue (not recorded which). The receptors come from a young woman with Graves' hyperthyroidism.

The chain recombines TRBV10-3 with TRBJ1-5; 7 bases align to TRBD1. J gave up 1 base and V 11 bases, and 11 bases lay outside the gene matches. Germline V gene lookup returns CDR1 ENHRY and CDR2 SYGVKD. CDR3 length: 15 amino acids. The CDR3 sequence: CAWTHDRESNQPQHF. The CDR3 DNA reads as TGTGCCTGGACCCACGACAGGGAAAGCAATCAGCCCCAGCATTTT.

The chain recombines TRBV2 with TRBJ1-6, with D possibly TRBD1 on 6 matching bases. Germline V gives CDR1 SNHLY, CDR2 FYNNEI. The CDR3 consists of 15 residues. The ends were cut back, 6 bases at V and 9 bases at J, with 18 bases in the middle. The CDR3 loop is CASSGLAGAGSPLHF. Here the CDR3 DNA reads TGTGCCAGCAGCGGACTAGCGGGGGCTGGTTCACCCCTCCACTTT.

This clonotype came up many times. CDR3 in amino acids: CASSQDGDRPEKLFF. The CDR3 DNA follows: TGTGCCAGCAGCCAAGATGGGGACAGGCCTGAAAAACTGTTTTTT. The rearrangement links TRBV4-2 to TRBJ1-4; TRBD1 matches at 8 bases. The CDR3 has 15 residues. J gave up 7 bases and V 0 bases, and 4 bases lay outside the gene matches. Germline values: CDR1 LGHNA, CDR2 YNFKEQ.

V usage is TRBV3-1 and J usage is TRBJ1-1; D remains ambiguous. The CDR3 contains 12 residues. Germline CDR1 LGHDT, CDR2 YNNKEL (reference sequence). Trimming shortened V by 1 base and J by 11 bases, and 11 bases separated the two germline ends. In nucleotides, the CDR3 is TGTGCCAGCAGCCAAGGTCTGGCTTCGGCTTTCTTT. Amino acid sequence: CASSQGLASAFF.

This clonotype was seen at least ten times. This chain links TRBV14 with TRBJ1-2; D perhaps matches TRBD1 (5 bases). Germline V lookup: CDR1 SGHDN, CDR2 FVKESK. The CDR3 covers 14 residues. Trimming pared 3 bases from V and 6 bases from J, leaving 14 bases between. DNA of the CDR3: TGTGCCAGCAGCCAGACCGGGGGGACGGATGGCTACACCTTC. Translated, it gives CASSQTGGTDGYTF.

This clonotype was detected a few times. V is TRBV18 and J is TRBJ1-6, with D possibly being TRBD1 (6 bases). Trimming pared 2 bases from V and 6 bases from J, leaving 11 bases between. The CDR3 is 15 amino acids. Germline assignment: CDR1 KGHSH and CDR2 LQKENI. This chain's CDR3 is CASSPGQGSNSPLHF. The CDR3 DNA reads TGTGCCAGCTCACCAGGGCAGGGGAGTAATTCACCCCTCCACTTT. The whole variable domain, filled in from reference TRBV18 and TRBJ1-6, reads NAGVMQNPRHLVRRRGQEARLRCSPMKGHSHVYWYRQLPEEGLKFMVYLQKENIIDESGMPKERFSAEFPKEGPSILRIQQVVRGDSAAYFCASSPGQGSNSPLHFGNGTRLTVT.

The chain is built from TRBV27 and TRBJ1-2; 7 nucleotides align to TRBD1. The CDR3 is 15 residues long. V shed 3 bases, J shed 6 bases, and the junction held 10 bases outside the gene matches. The V gene's germline CDR1 is MNHEY and CDR2 SMNVEV (reference sequence). CDR3 in amino acids: CASSFGQGEVNGYTF. The CDR3 DNA follows: TGTGCCAGCAGTTTTGGTCAGGGGGAGGTTAATGGCTACACCTTC.

V and J are TRBV9 and TRBJ1-4; TRBD1 is a possible D gene (5 bases). The germline CDR1 and CDR2 sequences are SGDLS and YYNGEE. The CDR3 covers 16 residues. Trimming removed 0 bases from V and 8 bases from J, with 17 bases in between. The CDR3 nucleotides are TGTGCCAGCAGCGTAGGCGGAGGGGCAGTTGAAGAAAAACTGTTTTTT. Protein sequence: CASSVGGGAVEEKLFF. Together with reference TRBV9 and TRBJ1-4, the CDR3 gives the full variable domain: DSGVTQTPKHLITATGQRVTLRCSPRSGDLSVYWYQQSLDQGLQFLIQYYNGEERAKGNILERFSAQQFPDLHSELNLSSLELGDSALYFCASSVGGGAVEEKLFFGSGTQLSVL.

The DNA for the CDR3 is TGTGCCACCAGCAGAGATATCAGGGAGGGCACAGATACGCAGTATTTT. It specifies CATSRDIREGTDTQYF. V usage is TRBV15 and J usage is TRBJ2-3, with D perhaps TRBD2 (6 bases). The CDR3 runs 16 residues. CDR1 is LNHNV, CDR2 YYDKDF, per germline (reference sequence). The germline V and J ends were trimmed by 0 bases and 1 base, with 11 bases remaining between them.

Turning to this clonotype: A much larger clonotype is one base distant, so this may be a read error. The chain joins TRBV6-5 to TRBJ2-7; 7 nucleotides align to TRBD2. Germline CDR1 and CDR2: MNHEY and SVGAGI. The CDR3 consists of 16 residues. V gave up 2 bases and J gave up 2 bases; unmatched junction bases: 9. Here the CDR3 DNA reads TGTGCCAGCAGTTACCCGAGCGCTAGCGGAACCTACGAGCAGTACTTC. It is translated as CASSYPSASGTYEQYF.

This clonotype has a count of ten or more. The chain combines TRBV7-9 with TRBJ2-7, with TRBD1 identical over 8 bases. Germline V lookup: CDR1 SEHNR, CDR2 FQNEAQ (reference sequence). CDR3 length: 14 amino acids. The V gene end was trimmed by 5 bases and the J gene end by 6 bases; junction bases not matched to a gene: 9. The CDR3 nucleotides are TGTGCCAGCAGCAAAGGACAGGGTTTACTCGAGCAGTACTTC. Its translation: CASSKGQGLLEQYF.

This clonotype was observed once. The chain joins TRBV29-1 to TRBJ1-2, with 8 nucleotides matching TRBD1. The germline V gene encodes CDR1 SQVTM and CDR2 ANQGSEA. This CDR3 comprises 11 residues. V trimming: 8 bases; J trimming: 7 bases; junction bases outside the gene matches: 6. The CDR3 DNA is TGCAGCAGTGGACAGGGTAGTGGCTACACCTTC. Amino acid sequence: CSSGQGSGYTF.

The rearrangement uses TRBV27 and TRBJ2-5, with D maybe TRBD1 (6 bases). Trimming took 5 bases from V and 4 from J, leaving 14 bases between them. Germline loops: CDR1 MNHEY, CDR2 SMNVEV (reference sequence). The CDR3 runs to 14 residues. CDR3 coding DNA: TGTGCCAGCAGTATCAGGGGTTCCCCAGAGACCCAGTACTTC. This translates into CASSIRGSPETQYF.

There are a few counts of this clonotype. In DNA, the CDR3 is TGTGCCAGCAGCTTAGGGACTAGCGGGAGGTCCTACAATGAGCAGTTCTTC. Translating gives CASSLGTSGRSYNEQFF. This chain connects TRBV7-9 to TRBJ2-1, with 14 bases lining up with TRBD2. Germline CDR1 is SEHNR and CDR2 is FQNEAQ (reference sequence). The CDR3 consists of 17 residues. Trimming cost V 1 base and J 1 base; bases outside gene matches: 0.

The sample holds many counts of this clonotype. The chain uses TRBV2 and TRBJ1-5; D is ambiguous. There are 13 residues in the CDR3. Germline-derived CDR1 and CDR2 are SNHLY and FYNNEI. The V gene lost 9 bases and the J gene lost 3 bases, with 12 bases spanning the gap. The chain's CDR3 is CARAADVNQPQHF. CDR3 DNA sequence: TGTGCCAGGGCCGCGGACGTCAATCAGCCCCAGCATTTT.

The chain recombines TRBV25-1 with TRBJ2-6; D is perhaps TRBD1 (6 bases). V was trimmed by 11 bases and J by 2 bases, leaving 10 bases between them. The length of the CDR3 is 13 residues. From germline, CDR1 is MGHDK and CDR2 SYGVNS. The CDR3 loop is CAPPGAGANVLTF. DNA for the CDR3: TGTGCCCCTCCAGGGGCTGGGGCCAACGTCCTGACTTTC. Variable domain in full (rest from reference TRBV25-1 and TRBJ2-6): EADIYQTPRYLVIGTGKKITLECSQTMGHDKMYWYQQDPGMELHLIHYSYGVNSTEKGDLSSESTVSRIRTEHFPLTLESARPSHTSQYLCAPPGAGANVLTFGAGSRLTVL.

This sequence joins TRBV2 and TRBJ2-7, with D possibly matching TRBD2 (5 bases). CDR1 SNHLY and CDR2 FYNNEI come from the germline V gene. V lost 7 bases and J 5 bases, leaving 15 bases between the germline ends. The CDR3 length is 13 residues. In DNA, the CDR3 is TGTGCCAGCACTAAACCGAGGGCGGACGAGCAGTACTTC. Its protein is CASTKPRADEQYF.

Ten or more counts support this clonotype. The V gene is TRBV10-2, the J gene TRBJ1-4, with D perhaps matching TRBD1 (5 bases). CDR3 length: 12 amino acids. The germline V gene encodes CDR1 WSHSY and CDR2 SAAADI. V was cut by 6 bases and J by 6 bases, with 8 bases left in between. For the CDR3, the DNA is TGCGCCAGCAGGGGGCCAGATGAAAAACTGTTTTTT. Amino acids: CASRGPDEKLFF.

The gene calls are TRBV2 and TRBJ2-5; no firm D call. Trimming took 7 bases from V and 7 from J, leaving 10 bases between them. The CDR3 sequence is 11 residues long. CDR1 and CDR2 from the germline V gene are SNHLY and FYNNEI. The CDR3 DNA follows: TGTGCCAGCAAAGGGATGAGGACCCAGTACTTC. Translated: CASKGMRTQYF.

This clonotype was seen a handful of times. The gene calls are TRBV10-3 and TRBJ2-3; 7 bases align to TRBD2. Germline lookup yields CDR1 ENHRY and CDR2 SYGVKD. With 2 bases clipped from V and 4 bases from J, the junction kept 3 bases outside the gene matches. This CDR3 spans 14 amino acids. DNA for the CDR3: TGTGCCATCAGTGAGGTAGCGGGTCCAGATACGCAGTATTTT. The encoded protein is CAISEVAGPDTQYF.

This clonotype came up once. The DNA of the CDR3 is TGTGCCAGCAGTTCCACCCGGGGGGCCGACGGCTACACCTTC. This gives the protein CASSSTRGADGYTF. The gene calls are TRBV6-5 and TRBJ1-2; possibly TRBD1 for D (6 bases). V lost 4 bases and J lost 8, with 17 bases in between. Germline assignment: CDR1 MNHEY and CDR2 SVGAGI. This CDR3 has 14 amino acids.

The CDR3 sequence: CSLEVDRGSSPLHF. CDR3 DNA: TGCAGCTTAGAAGTGGACAGGGGAAGCTCACCCCTCCACTTT. The rearrangement joins TRBV29-1 to TRBJ1-6; TRBD1 aligns across 9 bases. Germline trimming cut 8 bases from V and 10 bases from J; bases unmatched to any gene: 12. The CDR3 has 14 amino acids. CDR1 is SQVTM and CDR2 is ANQGSEA in the germline V gene.

This clonotype was recorded at least ten times. This chain joins TRBV7-2 and TRBJ2-2; tentative D call: TRBD1 (5 bases). The CDR3 contains 16 residues. V shed 5 bases and J shed 0 bases, with 13 bases lying between them. The germline gives CDR1 SGHTA, CDR2 FQGNSA. CDR3 nucleotides: TGTGCCAGCAGCCCCCTCAGGGCCCCGAACACCGGGGAGCTGTTTTTT. This codes for CASSPLRAPNTGELFF.

The chain has TRBV5-6 and TRBJ2-7, with TRBD2 matching over 9 bases. This CDR3 is 16 amino acids long. V lost 4 bases and J lost 3; bases outside the gene matches: 11. CDR1 and CDR2 (germline): SGHDT, YYEEEE. The CDR3 is CASSPGVREGLYEQYF. The DNA for the CDR3 is TGTGCCAGCAGCCCCGGAGTGCGGGAGGGCCTCTACGAGCAGTACTTC. The full variable domain, rest sourced from reference TRBV5-6 and TRBJ2-7, is DAGVTQSPTHLIKTRGQQVTLRCSPKSGHDTVSWYQQALGQGPQFIFQYYEEEERQRGNFPDRFSGHQFPNYSSELNVNALLLGDSALYLCASSPGVREGLYEQYFGPGTRLTVT.

The rearrangement uses TRBV24-1 and TRBJ2-5; no definite D call. Germline CDR1 reads KGHDR; CDR2 reads SFDVKD. The CDR3 spans 10 residues. CDR3 sequence reads: CAREWETQYF. The CDR3 DNA sequence: TGTGCTAGAGAATGGGAGACCCAGTACTTC.

The chain is built from TRBV18 and TRBJ2-7, with D perhaps assigned TRBD1 or TRBD2 (5 bases each). Trimming left V 3 bases short and J 0 bases short, with 15 bases between. The CDR3 spans 16 residues. Per germline, CDR1 KGHSH and CDR2 LQKENI. In nucleotides, the CDR3 is TGTGCCAGCTCACCGGGGAGCAGGGAGCACTCCTACGAGCAGTACTTC. Translating it yields CASSPGSREHSYEQYF.

This clonotype was seen only once. This chain connects TRBV11-2 to TRBJ2-1; 8 nucleotides line up with TRBD2. Germline values: CDR1 SGHAT, CDR2 FQNNGV. Losses at the gene ends were 1 base for V and 12 bases for J; bases not matched to a gene: 8. The CDR3 totals 14 residues. The CDR3 nucleotides read TGTGCCAGCAGCTTAGGGACTAGCAAAGATACGCAGTTCTTC. Its translation is CASSLGTSKDTQFF.

The rearrangement uses TRBV7-2 and TRBJ2-7, with D perhaps TRBD2 (6 bases). The CDR3 contains 14 residues. Germline V gives CDR1 SGHTA, CDR2 FQGNSA. Deletions cut 2 bases from V and 2 bases from J, with 10 bases between. The CDR3 coding sequence is TGTGCCAGCAGCTTACCCGCGGGGACCTACGAGCAGTACTTC. It specifies CASSLPAGTYEQYF. The variable domain in full, completed from reference TRBV7-2 and TRBJ2-7, reads GAGVSQSPSNKVTEKGKDVELRCDPISGHTALYWYRQSLGQGLEFLIYFQGNSAPDKSGLPSDRFSAERTGGSVSTLTIQRTQQEDSAVYLCASSLPAGTYEQYFGPGTRLTVT.

The rearrangement joins TRBV2 to TRBJ2-5, with 8 nucleotides matching TRBD1. Losses at the gene ends were 3 bases for V and 3 bases for J; bases not matched to a gene: 3. Germline V gene sequence: CDR1 SNHLY, CDR2 FYNNEI. The CDR3 has 14 residues. The CDR3 spells CASSEDRAEETQYF. The CDR3 DNA is TGTGCCAGCAGTGAGGACAGGGCGGAAGAGACCCAGTACTTC. The variable domain in full, completed from reference TRBV2 and TRBJ2-5, reads EPEVTQTPSHQVTQMGQEVILRCVPISNHLYFYWYRQILGQKVEFLVSFYNNEISEKSEIFDDQFSVERPDGSNFTLKIRSTKLEDSAMYFCASSEDRAEETQYFGPGTRLLVL.

This clonotype was counted between two and nine times. CDR3 in amino acids: CASSKGLAGNTGELFF. The CDR3 DNA is TGTGCCAGCAGCAAGGGACTAGCGGGGAACACCGGGGAGCTGTTTTTT. The chain couples TRBV5-6 to TRBJ2-2; 12 bases align to TRBD2. From germline, CDR1 is SGHDT and CDR2 YYEEEE. The CDR3 sequence is 16 residues long. V dropped 4 bases and J dropped 1; count of bases not matched to a gene: 2.

The genes are TRBV20-1 and TRBJ1-6; D is perhaps TRBD1 (5 bases). In germline, CDR1 is DFQATT, CDR2 SNEGSKA (reference sequence). V dropped 1 base and J dropped 10 bases, with 17 bases sitting between them. The CDR3 extends over 15 amino acids. CDR3 sequence: CSARGGLAGGSPLHF. The CDR3 bases are TGCAGTGCTAGAGGGGGACTAGCGGGGGGATCACCCCTCCACTTT.